The T cell receptor (beta chain) under discussion was sequenced for a study of human T cells and chemical hapten exposure. Notes on the study in general: There were significantly more large CDR3 similarity clusters among expanded TCRs than among controls.

This clonotype was observed a few times. Its antigen is not known. The CDR3 covers 15 residues. In germline, CDR1 is SEHNR, CDR2 FQNEAQ (reference sequence). J gave up 9 bases and V 2 bases, and 9 bases lay outside the gene matches. Indicated time point: patch test 3, about 24 weeks after DPC sensitization. Treatment: therapeutic diphenylcyclopropenone sensitization with weekly scalp DPC. Patch tests were applied only after blood draws. TCRdb re-analysed the RACE reads in MiXCR, keeping a single row per CDR3 protein. The table records 90,000 to 110,000 distinct CDR3 sequences, less than 40% of them present only once.

This receptor was obtained from a man aged 35 to 55 with alopecia areata. Some clones in this sample may be carry-over from other donors' samples. Sequenced here: whole blood, sampled in connection with sensitization to the hapten diphenylcyclopropenone (DPC). V gene TRBV7-9 combines with J gene TRBJ2-3; 9 nucleotides agree with TRBD2. The CDR3 here is CASSLSPSGKETQYF. CDR3 nucleotide sequence: TGTGCCAGCAGCTTATCACCTAGCGGGAAGGAAACGCAGTATTTT.